This T cell receptor beta chain was recorded in a study of shared clonotypes between healthy human individuals. Study-level background: Those who served as donors were a couple of women and a few men between the ages of 18 and 49.

The method was immunoSEQ multiplex PCR; TCRdb's version includes in-frame clones alone and lacks a portion of them. The sample lists around 1.5 million clones, nearly 99% seen once, with 0.4% to 0.45% in the top ten. Broader study findings: Rarefaction showed sorted-subset sequencing was incomplete despite large depth.

With respect to this clone: The antigen remains unidentified.

The split of CD4+ cells yielded CD45RA+ naive and CD45RA-negative memory subsets. V was pared by 5 bases and J by 0 bases, with 9 bases between. Germline loops: CDR1 MNHNS, CDR2 SASEGT. This CDR3 comprises 14 residues. V usage is TRBV6-1 and J usage is TRBJ2-3; D not resolved. The origin of this receptor is a man aged 25 to 45 in good health. The sequenced sample consisted of naive CD4+ T cells sorted from blood. Described subset: CD45RA+ positively selected. For the CDR3, the DNA is TGTGCCAGCAGTCCGGGTATAAGCACAGATACGCAGTATTTT. Amino acid sequence: CASSPGISTDTQYF.